This TCR beta chain was identified during a study of T cell responses to AZD1222 COVID-19 vaccine. TCRdb keeps only in-frame clones here, not all; method: immunoSEQ multiplex PCR. The repertoire holds roughly 140,000 clones, around 89% seen once, with approximately 3.1% in the top ten. A single count supports this clone. Its cognate antigen is unknown. Overall study findings and caveats: Within unmutated variant regions lay the reported targets of nearly half of spike-specific TCRs. AZD1222 recipients seropositive at baseline numbered only five to seven. Possibly, clonal diversity was underestimated; donors were largely white British and included more females. Increased Spike-specific TCR breadth and depth were observed after two AZD1222 doses.

This CDR3 spans 15 amino acids. Trimming took off 8 bases at V and 4 bases at J, with 15 bases between the two ends. From germline, CDR1 is MDHEN and CDR2 SYDVKM. The source is an adult in good health. This chain joins TRBV28 and TRBJ1-6, with D uncertain. The sample consisted of peripheral blood, taken on day 0 of MenACWY control vaccination. The CDR3 is CASQRPDLYNSPLHF. The CDR3 nucleotides are TGTGCCAGCCAACGTCCAGACCTTTATAATTCACCCCTCCACTTT. The full variable domain, rest sourced from reference TRBV28 and TRBJ1-6, is DVKVTQSSRYLVKRTGEKVFLECVQDMDHENMFWYRQDPGLGLRLIYFSYDVKMKEKGDIPEGYSVSREKKERFSLILESASTNQTSMYLCASQRPDLYNSPLHFGNGTRLTVT.